The 23 T cell receptor beta chains given below trace back to one sample, sequenced in a study of CXCR3-negative and CXCR3-positive naive CD8 T cells. 5' RACE that incorporated UMI labels was used to prepare the TRB cDNA libraries. TCRdb reanalyzed the 5' RACE reads, giving one entry per CDR3 protein sequence and no DNA. The record lists around 96,000 distinct CDR3 sequences, of which the ten most abundant hold approximately 1.5%. Specimen: naive CXCR3- CD8+ T cells from blood. Subset noted: CD45RO-CCR7+CD27+CD95- naive CD8+ T cells lacking CXCR3 (TNR3-). The receptors stem from a human donor in good health. Some clones in this sample may be carry-over from other donors' samples.

The chain uses TRBV30 and TRBJ1-5. The germline CDR1 and CDR2 sequences are GTSNPN and SVGIG (reference sequence). The CDR3 covers 17 residues. This CDR3 reads CAWSGPSEDRVDQPQHF.

V usage is TRBV4-3 and J usage is TRBJ1-2. The V gene's germline CDR1 is LGHNA and CDR2 YSLEER. CDR3 size: 17 residues. CDR3 in amino acids: CASSPRLSAAGVYGYTF.

The V gene is TRBV12-3 or TRBV12-4, the J gene TRBJ2-1; with no DNA, the TCRdb D assignment of TRBD1 cannot be verified. The CDR3 is 12 amino acids. The CDR3 is CASSPLRSEQFF.

V gene TRBV7-8 combines with J gene TRBJ2-3. This CDR3 contains 16 residues. CDR1 SGHVS and CDR2 FQNEAQ come from the germline V gene. CDR3 sequence: CASSLGDSFSTDTQYF. Variable domain in full (rest from reference TRBV7-8 and TRBJ2-3): GAGVSQSPRYKVAKRGQDVALRCDPISGHVSLFWYQQALGQGPEFLTYFQNEAQLDKSGLPSDRFFAERPEGSVSTLKIQRTQQEDSAVYLCASSLGDSFSTDTQYFGPGTRLTVL.

The CDR3 region is CASSPLGTGELFF. The chain uses TRBV7-9 and TRBJ2-2; TCRdb gives TRBD1 as the D gene, but with no DNA this cannot be confirmed. The CDR3 totals 13 residues. The germline V gene encodes CDR1 SEHNR and CDR2 FQNEAQ (reference sequence).

The J gene is TRBJ2-1, the V gene TRBV6-1; with no DNA, the TCRdb D assignment of TRBD1 cannot be verified. Germline V gene data show CDR1 as MNHNS and CDR2 as SASEGT. The CDR3 spans 14 residues. CDR3 region: CASSEGQGADEQFF.

The chain is built from TRBV12-3 or TRBV12-4 and TRBJ1-1; the TCRdb D gene call, TRBD1, has no DNA to confirm it. The CDR3 length is 14 residues. The CDR3 loop reads CASSFPDRGLKAFF.

V usage is TRBV5-1 and J usage is TRBJ1-1. In germline, CDR1 is SGHRS, CDR2 YFSETQ. The CDR3 consists of 16 residues. CDR3 residues: CASSLEIVGFSTEAFF.

The rearrangement links TRBV28 to TRBJ2-1. The CDR3 has 14 amino acids. In germline, CDR1 is MDHEN, CDR2 SYDVKM. The CDR3 sequence is CASKQNSSYNEQFF.

CDR3 residues: CASSYLDYTSSDTQYF. The chain carries TRBV6-6 and TRBJ2-3; TCRdb reports TRBD2, a call that lacks DNA to check it against. From germline, CDR1 is MNHNY and CDR2 SVGAGI (reference sequence). This CDR3 has 16 amino acids.

The chain links TRBV7-9 to TRBJ1-5. Germline V gene lookup returns CDR1 SEHNR and CDR2 FQNEAQ (reference sequence). This CDR3 comprises 17 residues. The chain's CDR3 is CASSLAAPGRDNQPQHF. The variable domain in full, with the rest retrieved from reference TRBV7-9 and TRBJ1-5, is DTGVSQNPRHKITKRGQNVTFRCDPISEHNRLYWYRQTLGQGPEFLTYFQNEAQLEKSRLLSDRFSAERPKGSFSTLEIQRTEQGDSAMYLCASSLAAPGRDNQPQHFGDGTRLSIL.

The chain's CDR3 is CASSSPGTPGSEQYF. V is TRBV28 and J is TRBJ2-7; TCRdb calls TRBD1, which cannot be checked without DNA. CDR1 and CDR2 from the germline V gene are MDHEN and SYDVKM. The CDR3 length is 15 residues.

The gene calls are TRBV12-3 or TRBV12-4 and TRBJ2-5; the TCRdb call, TRBD2, lacks DNA for checking. The CDR3 is made up of 12 amino acids. The CDR3 here is CASTGPSETQYF.

J is TRBJ2-2 and V is TRBV9; TCRdb selects TRBD2, and the lack of DNA leaves this call unchecked. In germline, CDR1 is SGDLS, CDR2 YYNGEE. CDR3 length: 15 residues. The CDR3 here is CASSVGGGATGELFF. The full variable domain, completed using reference TRBV9 and TRBJ2-2, is DSGVTQTPKHLITATGQRVTLRCSPRSGDLSVYWYQQSLDQGLQFLIQYYNGEERAKGNILERFSAQQFPDLHSELNLSSLELGDSALYFCASSVGGGATGELFFGEGSRLTVL.

The chain links TRBV10-3 to TRBJ2-1; TCRdb reports TRBD2, a call that lacks DNA to check it against. Germline V gene data show CDR1 as ENHRY and CDR2 as SYGVKD. The CDR3 sequence is 15 residues long. CDR3 residues: CAISEWSSGYNEQFF.

V and J are TRBV29-1 and TRBJ2-2. Germline V gene data show CDR1 as SQVTM and CDR2 as ANQGSEA. The CDR3 contains 15 residues. The CDR3: CSVGGTYANTGELFF.

The chain is built from TRBV7-6 and TRBJ2-7; with no DNA, the TCRdb D assignment of TRBD2 cannot be verified. The CDR3 has 16 amino acids. Germline V CDR1 and CDR2: SGHVS, FNYEAQ. Here the CDR3 reads CASSWGLAGGYDEQYF.

The chain combines TRBV29-1 with TRBJ2-5; TCRdb indicates TRBD2, and absent DNA this call remains unverified. The CDR3 runs to 17 residues. CDR1 and CDR2 from the germline V gene are SQVTM and ANQGSEA. CDR3 amino acids: CSVEDLLLAGGKETQYF.

V is TRBV20-1 and J is TRBJ2-1; lacking DNA, the TRBD1 call made by TCRdb goes unchecked. Germline CDR1 is DFQATT and CDR2 is SNEGSKA (reference sequence). This CDR3 region has 15 residues. Here the CDR3 reads CSARDGAGYYNEQFF.

The J gene is TRBJ2-7, the V gene TRBV18; the D call from TCRdb, TRBD1, cannot be confirmed without DNA. CDR3 length: 14 residues. Germline V CDR1 and CDR2: KGHSH, LQKENI. CDR3 region: CASSPPGTLYEQYF.

The chain combines TRBV12-3 or TRBV12-4 with TRBJ2-7; the TRBD2 assignment by TCRdb is unverifiable without DNA. The CDR3 is made up of 16 amino acids. The CDR3 protein is CASSSLIITTSYEQYF.

The rearrangement joins TRBV5-1 to TRBJ2-2; the TCRdb D gene call, TRBD2, has no DNA to confirm it. Per the germline V gene, CDR1 is SGHRS and CDR2 is YFSETQ. The CDR3 is 16 residues long. CDR3 in amino acids: CASSLEASGSIGELFF.

This sequence joins TRBV29-1 and TRBJ2-2; the TCRdb D gene call, TRBD1, has no DNA to confirm it. This CDR3 spans 14 amino acids. CDR1 is SQVTM, CDR2 ANQGSEA, per germline. CDR3 region: CSVDRGLNTGELFF.